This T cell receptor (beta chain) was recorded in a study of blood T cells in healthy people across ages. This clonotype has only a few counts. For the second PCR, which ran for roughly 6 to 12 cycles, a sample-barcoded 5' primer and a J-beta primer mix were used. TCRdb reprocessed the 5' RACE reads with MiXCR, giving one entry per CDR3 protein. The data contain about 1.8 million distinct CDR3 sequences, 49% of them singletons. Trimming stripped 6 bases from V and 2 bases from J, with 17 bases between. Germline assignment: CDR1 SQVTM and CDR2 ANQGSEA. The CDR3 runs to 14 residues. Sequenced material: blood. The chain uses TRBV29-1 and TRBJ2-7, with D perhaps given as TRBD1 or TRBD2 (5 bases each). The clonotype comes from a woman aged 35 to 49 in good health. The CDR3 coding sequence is TGCAGCGTCCCTGACGGGGACCGACCCTACGAGCAGTACTTC. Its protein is CSVPDGDRPYEQYF.